This entry is about one TCR beta chain. Its antigen is unknown. TCRB immunosequencing input was approximately 450 nanograms of biopsy DNA per sample. Here immunoSEQ multiplex PCR was the method, and the copy in TCRdb shows in-frame clones only, minus some. The sample lists roughly 7,300 clones; 80% to 95% were seen once. The entry originates in a study of T cell repertoires in ileal Crohn's disease. The study, taken as a whole, reports: High-frequency clones were more common in sorted CD8 than CD4 cells.

Germline loops: CDR1 LGHNA, CDR2 YNFKEQ. Deletions cut 0 bases from V and 4 bases from J, with 7 bases between. The length of the CDR3 is 15 residues. The sequencing sample was made of ileal tissue. The chain joins TRBV4-2 to TRBJ2-6; D possibly corresponds to TRBD1 (6 bases). This receptor was taken from an adult with Crohn's disease. The DNA for the CDR3 is TGTGCCAGCAGCCAAGAGGGGGCCGGGGCCAACGTCCTGACTTTC. Encoded protein: CASSQEGAGANVLTF.